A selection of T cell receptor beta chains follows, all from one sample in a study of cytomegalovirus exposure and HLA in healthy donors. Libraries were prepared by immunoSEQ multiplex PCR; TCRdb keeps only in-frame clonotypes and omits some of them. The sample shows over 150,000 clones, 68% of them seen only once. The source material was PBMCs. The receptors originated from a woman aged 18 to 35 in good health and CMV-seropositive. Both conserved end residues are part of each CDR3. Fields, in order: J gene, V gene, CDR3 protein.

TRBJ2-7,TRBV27,CASSYQGGYEQYF
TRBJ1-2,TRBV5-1,CASSLDRGGDGYTF
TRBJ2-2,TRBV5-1,CASSLVWRGGTGELFF
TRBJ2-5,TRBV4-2,CASSQPRGGAKETQYF
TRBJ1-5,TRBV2,CASKVNRASNQPQHF
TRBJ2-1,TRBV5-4,CASTRGPSGANNEQFF
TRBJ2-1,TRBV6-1,CASTPRTGDNEQFF
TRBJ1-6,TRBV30,CAWDRDRAAVSYNSPLHF
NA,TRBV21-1,CASSKAGGQVYEQYF
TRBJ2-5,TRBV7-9,CASIRDYQETQYF
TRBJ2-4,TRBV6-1,CASRQVRGEAQYF
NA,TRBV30,CAWNRLAGPYEQYF
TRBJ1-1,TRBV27,CASRDTDPNTEAFF
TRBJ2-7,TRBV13,CASSESSYEQYF
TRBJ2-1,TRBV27,CASSSYSGTGEQFF
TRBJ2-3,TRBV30,CAWSLGERLSTDTQYF
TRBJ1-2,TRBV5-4,CASSHRDREGVYGYTF
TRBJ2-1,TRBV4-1,CASSQAFTGTGRANEQFF
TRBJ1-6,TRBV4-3,CASSQADSTSPLHF
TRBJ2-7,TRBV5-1,CASSGERLYEQYF
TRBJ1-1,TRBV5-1,CASSPITGGGTEAFF
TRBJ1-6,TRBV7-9,CASSLATVGVSPLHF
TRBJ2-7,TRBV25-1,CASSFGATYEQYF
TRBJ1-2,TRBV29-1,CSVVGFLQGGSNYGYTF
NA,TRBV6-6,CASSPHNEQYF
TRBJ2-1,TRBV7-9,CASSLPRDSDNEQFF
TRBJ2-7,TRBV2,CASRPLAGEQYF
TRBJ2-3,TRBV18,CASSPPSGSADTQYF
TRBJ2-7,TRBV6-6,CASSYSGVYEQYF
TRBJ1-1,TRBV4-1,CASSQVREEAFF
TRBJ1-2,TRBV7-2,CASSTLRRDTYGYTF
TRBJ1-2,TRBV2,CASKVTGNYGYTF
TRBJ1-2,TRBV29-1,CSVSRRGGDYGYTF